This T cell receptor beta chain comes out of a study of T cells after yellow fever vaccination. Findings of the study overall: Relatively few clonotypes were ones that appeared in both CD4 and CD8 compartments. Re-detected after boosting: most primary clones, 96% of CD4 and less than 90% of CD8. The secondary response peaked faster, at day 5 versus 15, but was weaker.

This clonotype was observed a few times. Antigen specificity is unknown. The junction had 23 bases not matched to a gene; V was cut back by 5 bases and J by 10 bases. The CDR3 is made up of 18 amino acids. Germline CDR1 and CDR2: SGHAT and FQNNGV. The TCR cDNA carried a universal primer site and UMIs from 5'RACE template switching. TCRdb used MiXCR to reprocess the 5' RACE reads, holding one entry per CDR3 protein. The sample has just over 250,000 distinct CDR3 sequences; roughly 5.2% are singletons. This clonotype originated in a man between 18 and 29 years old who received the YFV17D yellow fever vaccine. The rearrangement links TRBV11-2 to TRBJ2-5; TRBD1 aligns across 9 bases. Sequencing used CD4+ T cells sorted from PBMCs, obtained on the day of the yellow fever booster vaccination. The CDR3 here is CASSPRTGERSAGLGQYF. The CDR3 DNA reads TGTGCCAGCAGCCCTCGGACAGGGGAGAGGAGCGCGGGCCTGGGCCAGTACTTC.